The rows below give T cell receptor beta chains drawn from one sample of a study of cytomegalovirus exposure and HLA in healthy donors. The protocol was immunoSEQ multiplex PCR, while the TCRdb copy is restricted to in-frame clones and leaves out a portion. This table has under 200,000 clones, around four fifths appearing once. Sequenced sample: PBMCs. These receptors were taken from a woman between 50 and 59 years old in good health and CMV-seropositive. CDR3s include the opening cysteine and the closing phenylalanine or tryptophan. D genes are given only for firm matches. Clone sizes are given selectively: once, few, many, or a class where the clone is expanded.

TRBV11-1	TRBJ2-7	-	once	CASSLMGADEQYF	TGTGCCAGCAGCTTAATGGGGGCTGACGAGCAGTACTTC
TRBV27	TRBJ1-6	TRBD1	-	CASRISSQGNSPLHF	TGTGCCAGCAGGATTTCCTCACAGGGGAATTCACCCCTCCACTTT
TRBV28	TRBJ2-5	TRBD1	-	CASSQGQGMQETQYF	TGTGCCAGCAGCCAAGGACAGGGGATGCAAGAGACCCAGTACTTC
TRBV10-3	TRBJ1-2	-	-	CAISITGSNGYTF	TGTGCCATCAGTATAACAGGGTCGAATGGCTACACCTTC
TRBV23-1	TRBJ1-1	TRBD1	-	CASSQSGAPDREDEAFF	TGCGCCAGCAGTCAATCGGGAGCCCCGGACAGGGAGGATGAAGCTTTCTTT
TRBV28	TRBJ1-1	-	-	CASSLRQTFQAFF	TGTGCCAGCAGTTTAAGACAGACCTTTCAAGCTTTCTTT
TRBV9	TRBJ1-4	-	few	CASSVDSTNEKLFF	TGTGCCAGCAGCGTAGACAGTACTAATGAAAAACTGTTTTTT
TRBV6-1	TRBJ1-3	-	-	CASSDPGATGNTIYF	TGTGCCAGCAGTGATCCGGGAGCAACTGGAAACACCATATATTTT
TRBV28	TRBJ1-5	-	-	CASTVGNQPQHF	TGTGCCAGCACAGTGGGCAATCAGCCCCAGCATTTT
TRBV10-3	TRBJ2-7	TRBD1	-	CAIKGQGYEQYF	TGTGCCATCAAGGGACAGGGCTACGAGCAGTACTTC
TRBV6-6	TRBJ2-7	TRBD2	-	CASALAGAYEQYF	TGTGCCAGCGCACTAGCGGGAGCTTACGAGCAGTACTTC